Listed below are T cell receptor beta chains from one sample, sequenced in a study of CD8 T cells in ankylosing spondylitis. TCRdb passed the 5' RACE reads through MiXCR, listing each CDR3 protein once. The table has roughly 150,000 distinct CDR3 sequences, 9.8% seen once. Material for sequencing was blood, either unsorted or a sorted T cell fraction (not recorded which). Receptors originate from a female donor with ankylosing spondylitis or in good health (not recorded which). CDR3s include the opening cysteine and the closing phenylalanine or tryptophan. Each record gives: V gene, clone size, J gene, D gene, CDR3 protein, CDR3 DNA. D genes are given only for firm matches. Size is stated for part of the rows, as once, few or many counts, or as a class when the clone is expanded.

TRBV18	NA	TRBJ1-2	TRBD1	CASSPRDRPWNGYTF	TGTGCCAGCTCTCCCCGGGACAGACCCTGGAATGGCTACACCTTC
TRBV5-4	few	TRBJ2-1	NA	CASSLGPPNEQFF	TGTGCCAGCAGCCTGGGACCTCCCAATGAGCAGTTCTTC
TRBV18	few	TRBJ1-4	NA	CASSVEAGGKLFF	TGTGCCAGCTCCGTCGAGGCAGGAGGAAAACTGTTTTTT
TRBV4-3	NA	TRBJ2-5	NA	CASSQDRNSGETQYF	TGCGCCAGCAGCCAAGATAGGAATTCTGGAGAGACCCAGTACTTC
TRBV27	NA	TRBJ1-2	TRBD1	CASSKQGAGYTF	TGTGCCAGCAGCAAACAGGGGGCCGGCTACACCTTC
TRBV5-1	few	TRBJ2-1	NA	CASSLGGENPQFF	TGCGCCAGCAGCTTGGGCGGGGAGAATCCGCAGTTCTTC
TRBV27	few	TRBJ1-1	NA	CASSPLTLFTEAFF	TGTGCCAGCAGCCCTCTTACCCTTTTCACTGAAGCTTTCTTT
TRBV20-1	NA	TRBJ2-7	TRBD2	CSAREGLVLPYEQYF	TGCAGTGCTAGAGAGGGACTAGTACTCCCCTACGAGCAGTACTTC
TRBV7-9	NA	TRBJ2-4	NA	CASSFPPGRAKNIQYF	TGTGCCAGCAGTTTTCCCCCCGGCCGGGCCAAAAACATTCAGTACTTC
TRBV4-2	NA	TRBJ2-1	TRBD2	CASSPIAGGSYNEQFF	TGTGCCAGCAGCCCTATTGCGGGAGGGTCCTACAATGAGCAGTTCTTC
TRBV7-2	few	TRBJ2-7	TRBD1	CASGTGGGVYEQYF	TGTGCCAGCGGAACAGGGGGCGGCGTCTACGAGCAGTACTTC
TRBV6-1	many	TRBJ2-1	NA	CASSPGASAYNEQFF	TGTGCCAGCAGTCCAGGGGCTAGCGCCTACAATGAGCAGTTCTTC
TRBV11-3	NA	TRBJ2-1	TRBD2	CASSETSGRANEQFF	TGTGCCAGCAGCGAAACTAGCGGGAGGGCCAATGAGCAGTTCTTC
TRBV7-2	NA	TRBJ2-7	TRBD1	CASSLVPGQLGEQYF	TGTGCCAGCAGCTTAGTCCCGGGACAGTTGGGCGAGCAGTACTTC
TRBV18	NA	TRBJ1-1	TRBD1	CASSPPGTGTSNTEAFF	TGTGCCAGCTCACCGCCAGGGACAGGGACTTCGAACACTGAAGCTTTCTTT
TRBV2	few	TRBJ1-1	NA	CASSDRGNTEAFF	TGTGCCAGCAGTGATCGAGGGAACACTGAAGCTTTCTTT
TRBV2	NA	TRBJ2-5	TRBD2	CASSEGLAPTRETQYF	TGTGCCAGCAGTGAAGGACTAGCCCCAACCCGGGAGACCCAGTACTTC
TRBV11-1	NA	TRBJ2-5	NA	CASSLVQGLLARDAGETQYF	TGTGCCAGCAGCTTAGTTCAGGGACTTCTTGCGCGGGATGCCGGGGAGACCCAGTACTTC
TRBV7-2	many	TRBJ1-2	NA	CATPSRAYGYTF	TGTGCCACCCCCTCTAGGGCCTATGGCTACACCTTC
TRBV12-3/TRBV12-4	few	TRBJ1-1	NA	CASSLRGINTEAFF	TGTGCCAGCAGTTTACGGGGGATAAACACTGAAGCTTTCTTT
TRBV27	many	TRBJ2-5	NA	CASSSRPTETQYF	TGTGCCAGCAGTTCCCGGCCGACGGAGACCCAGTACTTC
TRBV9	NA	TRBJ1-1	NA	CASSVVGINTEAFF	TGTGCCAGCAGCGTAGTAGGGATCAACACTGAAGCTTTCTTT
TRBV9	many	TRBJ2-7	TRBD2	CASSPRGAWEGINEQYF	TGTGCCAGCAGCCCCCGCGGGGCGTGGGAGGGTATCAACGAGCAGTACTTC
TRBV6-2/TRBV6-3	few	TRBJ2-7	NA	CASSYSSGDEQYF	TGTGCCAGCAGTTACTCTTCGGGCGACGAGCAGTACTTC
TRBV29-1	NA	TRBJ2-7	TRBD1	CSGRTGKGREQYF	TGCAGCGGCCGGACAGGGAAAGGTCGCGAGCAGTACTTC
TRBV13	NA	TRBJ2-1	NA	CASSLIGKTNEQFF	TGTGCCAGCAGCTTAATAGGGAAAACCAATGAGCAGTTCTTC
TRBV5-6	few	TRBJ2-4	NA	CASSLSLAKNIQYF	TGTGCCAGCAGCTTGAGTCTAGCCAAAAACATTCAGTACTTC
TRBV2	few	TRBJ2-3	TRBD2	CASSGSPREGADTDTQYF	TGTGCCAGCAGTGGCTCCCCCCGGGAGGGAGCAGATACAGATACGCAGTATTTT
TRBV3-1	NA	TRBJ1-1	NA	CASSQVRLNTEAFF	TGTGCCAGCAGCCAAGTAAGGCTGAACACTGAAGCTTTCTTT
TRBV4-1	NA	TRBJ1-3	TRBD1	CASSPRDSSGNTIYF	TGCGCCAGCAGCCCGCGGGACAGCTCTGGAAACACCATATATTTT
TRBV5-1	NA	TRBJ1-1	TRBD1	CASSGPRQGGTEAFF	TGCGCCAGCAGCGGCCCCCGACAGGGGGGCACTGAAGCTTTCTTT
TRBV2	many	TRBJ1-2	NA	CASKGFTRVGYTF	TGTGCCAGCAAGGGGTTTACAAGGGTTGGCTACACCTTC
TRBV7-2	few	TRBJ2-3	NA	CASSLEAARGSDTQYF	TGTGCCAGCAGCTTAGAAGCGGCCAGGGGTTCAGATACGCAGTATTTT